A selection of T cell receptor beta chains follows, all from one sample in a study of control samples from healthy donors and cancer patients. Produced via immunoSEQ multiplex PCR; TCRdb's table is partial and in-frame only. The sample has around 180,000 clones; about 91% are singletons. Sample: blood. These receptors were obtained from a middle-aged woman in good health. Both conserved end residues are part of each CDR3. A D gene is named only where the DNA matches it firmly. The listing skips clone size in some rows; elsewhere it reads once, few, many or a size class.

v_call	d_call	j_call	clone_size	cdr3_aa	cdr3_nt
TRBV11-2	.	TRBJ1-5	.	CASSLDTGLHQPQHF	TGTGCCAGCAGCTTAGATACAGGGTTGCATCAGCCCCAGCATTTT
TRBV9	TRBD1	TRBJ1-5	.	CASSEGTVSNQPQHF	TGTGCCAGCAGCGAGGGGACAGTTAGCAATCAGCCCCAGCATTTT
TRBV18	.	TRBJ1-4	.	CASSPGGGTEKLFF	TGTGCCAGCTCACCGGGCGGAGGGACTGAAAAACTGTTTTTT
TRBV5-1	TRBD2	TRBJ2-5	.	CASSFGGGGETQYF	TGCGCCAGCAGCTTCGGCGGGGGGGGAGAGACCCAGTACTTC
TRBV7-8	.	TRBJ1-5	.	CASSAGGRSKPQHF	TGTGCCAGCAGCGCTGGCGGGAGAAGTAAGCCCCAGCATTTT
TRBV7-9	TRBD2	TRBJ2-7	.	CASSIGTSGSYEQYF	TGTGCCAGCAGCATCGGGACTAGCGGATCCTACGAGCAGTACTTC
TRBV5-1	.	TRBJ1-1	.	CASSLFGDKEGFPEAFF	TGCGCCAGCAGCTTGTTTGGGGACAAGGAGGGATTTCCTGAAGCTTTCTTT
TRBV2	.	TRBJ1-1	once	CASSEIQDSWNTEAFF	TGTGCCAGCAGTGAAATCCAGGACAGCTGGAACACTGAAGCTTTCTTT
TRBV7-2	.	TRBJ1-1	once	CASSLQGVATEAFF	TGTGCCAGCAGCTTACAGGGAGTAGCCACTGAAGCTTTCTTT
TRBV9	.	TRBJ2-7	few	CASSVALLGGEQYF	TGTGCCAGCAGCGTAGCCCTGTTGGGGGGCGAGCAGTACTTC
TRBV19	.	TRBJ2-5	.	CASSRGARQETQYF	TGTGCCAGTAGTAGGGGGGCCCGACAGGAGACCCAGTACTTC
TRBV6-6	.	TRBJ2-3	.	CASRRTEDTQYF	TGTGCCAGCAGGCGGACCGAAGATACGCAGTATTTT
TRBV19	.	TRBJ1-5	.	CASSLRVDQPQHF	TGTGCCAGTAGTTTGAGGGTCGATCAGCCCCAGCATTTT
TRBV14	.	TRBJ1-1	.	CASSQDSGDTEAFF	TGTGCCAGCAGCCAAGATAGCGGGGACACTGAAGCTTTCTTT
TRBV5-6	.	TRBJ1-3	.	CASNLMGSGSGNTIYF	TGTGCCAGCAACCTAATGGGATCCGGCTCTGGAAACACCATATATTTT